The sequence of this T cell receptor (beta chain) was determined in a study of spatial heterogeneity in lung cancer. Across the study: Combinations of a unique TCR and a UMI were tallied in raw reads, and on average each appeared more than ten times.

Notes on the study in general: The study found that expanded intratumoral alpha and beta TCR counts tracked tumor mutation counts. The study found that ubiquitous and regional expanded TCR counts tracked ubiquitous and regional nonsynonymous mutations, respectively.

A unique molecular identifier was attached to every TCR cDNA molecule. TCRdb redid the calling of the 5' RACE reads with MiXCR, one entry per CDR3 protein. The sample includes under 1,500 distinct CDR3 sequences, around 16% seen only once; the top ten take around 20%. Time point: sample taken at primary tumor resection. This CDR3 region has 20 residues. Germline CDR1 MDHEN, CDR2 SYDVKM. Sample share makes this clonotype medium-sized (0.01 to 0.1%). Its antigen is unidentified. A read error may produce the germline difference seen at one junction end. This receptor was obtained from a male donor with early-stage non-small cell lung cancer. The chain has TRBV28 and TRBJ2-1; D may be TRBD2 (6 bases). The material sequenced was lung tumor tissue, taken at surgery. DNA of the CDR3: TGTGTCAGCAGTCAATTTGTGGATAGCGGAACCTTCCTCTCCTACAATGAGCAGTTCTTC. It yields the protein CVSSQFVDSGTFLSYNEQFF.